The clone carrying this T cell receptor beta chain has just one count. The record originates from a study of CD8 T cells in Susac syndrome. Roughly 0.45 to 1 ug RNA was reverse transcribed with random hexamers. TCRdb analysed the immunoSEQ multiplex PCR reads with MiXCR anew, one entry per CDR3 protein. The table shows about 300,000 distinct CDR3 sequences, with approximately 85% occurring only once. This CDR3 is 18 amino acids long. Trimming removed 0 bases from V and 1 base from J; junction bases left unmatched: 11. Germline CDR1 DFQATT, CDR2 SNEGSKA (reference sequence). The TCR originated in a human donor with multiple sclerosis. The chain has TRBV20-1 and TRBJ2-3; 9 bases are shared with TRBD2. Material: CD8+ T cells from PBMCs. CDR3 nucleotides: TGCAGTGCTAGAGATATTCGTGGGGCGGGAGGGGGCACAGATACGCAGTATTTT. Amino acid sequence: CSARDIRGAGGGTDTQYF.